Listed below are T cell receptor beta chains from one sample, sequenced in a study of cytomegalovirus exposure and HLA in healthy donors. Sequencing used immunoSEQ multiplex PCR; TCRdb keeps in-frame clones, though not all of them. The table lists about 160,000 clones, over 80% of them singletons, with around 4.3% in the top ten. The sequenced sample consisted of PBMCs. The receptors were gathered from a man aged 45 to 65 in good health and CMV-seropositive. CDR3s include the opening cysteine and the closing phenylalanine or tryptophan. D genes are given only for firm matches. Clone size, where shown, is once, few, many, or a class for clones that have expanded.

abundance: .
len: 15
d_gene: TRBD1
v_gene: TRBV10-3
j_gene: TRBJ2-7
CDR3aa: CAISAGTGSSYEQYF
CDR3nt: TGTGCCATCAGCGCCGGGACAGGGAGCTCCTACGAGCAGTACTTC

abundance: .
len: 16
d_gene: TRBD2
v_gene: TRBV28
j_gene: TRBJ2-7
CDR3aa: CASSSPISGATYEQYF
CDR3nt: TGTGCCAGCAGTTCCCCTATTAGCGGGGCAACCTACGAGCAGTACTTC

abundance: .
len: 12
d_gene: .
v_gene: TRBV28
j_gene: TRBJ1-6
CDR3aa: CASSLIQGPLHF
CDR3nt: TGTGCCAGCAGTTTAATCCAGGGCCCCCTCCACTTT

abundance: once
len: 14
d_gene: .
v_gene: TRBV7-2
j_gene: TRBJ1-1
CDR3aa: CASSLDRYTTEAFF
CDR3nt: TGTGCCAGCAGCTTAGACAGGTATACTACTGAAGCTTTCTTT

abundance: .
len: 15
d_gene: TRBD1
v_gene: TRBV28
j_gene: TRBJ1-2
CDR3aa: CASSLTRTGAYGYTF
CDR3nt: TGTGCCAGCAGTTTAACCCGGACAGGAGCCTATGGCTACACCTTC

abundance: few
len: 14
d_gene: TRBD1
v_gene: TRBV6-1
j_gene: TRBJ1-6
CDR3aa: CASYRTGLGSPLHF
CDR3nt: TGTGCCAGTTATCGGACAGGGCTTGGGTCACCCCTCCACTTT

abundance: .
len: 15
d_gene: .
v_gene: TRBV7-9
j_gene: TRBJ2-3
CDR3aa: CASSFPQRGTDTQYF
CDR3nt: TGTGCCAGCAGCTTTCCACAGCGGGGCACAGATACGCAGTATTTT

abundance: .
len: 16
d_gene: TRBD2
v_gene: TRBV6-4
j_gene: TRBJ2-3
CDR3aa: CASSVTAGGITDTQYF
CDR3nt: TGTGCCAGCAGCGTGACGGCGGGGGGAATCACAGATACGCAGTATTTT

abundance: .
len: 19
d_gene: TRBD2
v_gene: TRBV14
j_gene: TRBJ2-1
CDR3aa: CASSQPIRIAGGKYNEQFF
CDR3nt: TGTGCCAGCAGCCAGCCGATACGAATAGCGGGGGGAAAGTACAATGAGCAGTTCTTC

abundance: .
len: 15
d_gene: TRBD1
v_gene: TRBV28
j_gene: TRBJ1-2
CDR3aa: CASSPRDRGLNGYTF
CDR3nt: TGTGCCAGCAGTCCCAGAGACAGGGGGCTTAATGGCTACACCTTC

abundance: few
len: 14
d_gene: TRBD1
v_gene: TRBV6-6
j_gene: TRBJ2-7
CDR3aa: CASRPGTGWYEQYF
CDR3nt: TGTGCCAGCAGACCCGGGACAGGGTGGTACGAGCAGTACTTC